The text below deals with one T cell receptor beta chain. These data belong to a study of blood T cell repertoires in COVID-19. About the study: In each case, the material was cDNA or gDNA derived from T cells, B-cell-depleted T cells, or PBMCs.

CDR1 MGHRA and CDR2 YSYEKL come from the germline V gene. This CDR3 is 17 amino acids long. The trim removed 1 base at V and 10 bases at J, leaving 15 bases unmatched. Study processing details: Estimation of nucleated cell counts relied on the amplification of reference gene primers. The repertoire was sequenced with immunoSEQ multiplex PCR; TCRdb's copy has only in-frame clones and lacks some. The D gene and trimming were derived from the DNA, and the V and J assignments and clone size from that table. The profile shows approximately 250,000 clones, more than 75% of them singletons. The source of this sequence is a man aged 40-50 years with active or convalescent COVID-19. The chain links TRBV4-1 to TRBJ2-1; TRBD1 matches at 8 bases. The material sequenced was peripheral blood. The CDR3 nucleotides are TGCGCCAGCAGCCAAGGATTGAGACAGGGGCTCGGGGAGGAGCAGTTCTTC. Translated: CASSQGLRQGLGEEQFF.